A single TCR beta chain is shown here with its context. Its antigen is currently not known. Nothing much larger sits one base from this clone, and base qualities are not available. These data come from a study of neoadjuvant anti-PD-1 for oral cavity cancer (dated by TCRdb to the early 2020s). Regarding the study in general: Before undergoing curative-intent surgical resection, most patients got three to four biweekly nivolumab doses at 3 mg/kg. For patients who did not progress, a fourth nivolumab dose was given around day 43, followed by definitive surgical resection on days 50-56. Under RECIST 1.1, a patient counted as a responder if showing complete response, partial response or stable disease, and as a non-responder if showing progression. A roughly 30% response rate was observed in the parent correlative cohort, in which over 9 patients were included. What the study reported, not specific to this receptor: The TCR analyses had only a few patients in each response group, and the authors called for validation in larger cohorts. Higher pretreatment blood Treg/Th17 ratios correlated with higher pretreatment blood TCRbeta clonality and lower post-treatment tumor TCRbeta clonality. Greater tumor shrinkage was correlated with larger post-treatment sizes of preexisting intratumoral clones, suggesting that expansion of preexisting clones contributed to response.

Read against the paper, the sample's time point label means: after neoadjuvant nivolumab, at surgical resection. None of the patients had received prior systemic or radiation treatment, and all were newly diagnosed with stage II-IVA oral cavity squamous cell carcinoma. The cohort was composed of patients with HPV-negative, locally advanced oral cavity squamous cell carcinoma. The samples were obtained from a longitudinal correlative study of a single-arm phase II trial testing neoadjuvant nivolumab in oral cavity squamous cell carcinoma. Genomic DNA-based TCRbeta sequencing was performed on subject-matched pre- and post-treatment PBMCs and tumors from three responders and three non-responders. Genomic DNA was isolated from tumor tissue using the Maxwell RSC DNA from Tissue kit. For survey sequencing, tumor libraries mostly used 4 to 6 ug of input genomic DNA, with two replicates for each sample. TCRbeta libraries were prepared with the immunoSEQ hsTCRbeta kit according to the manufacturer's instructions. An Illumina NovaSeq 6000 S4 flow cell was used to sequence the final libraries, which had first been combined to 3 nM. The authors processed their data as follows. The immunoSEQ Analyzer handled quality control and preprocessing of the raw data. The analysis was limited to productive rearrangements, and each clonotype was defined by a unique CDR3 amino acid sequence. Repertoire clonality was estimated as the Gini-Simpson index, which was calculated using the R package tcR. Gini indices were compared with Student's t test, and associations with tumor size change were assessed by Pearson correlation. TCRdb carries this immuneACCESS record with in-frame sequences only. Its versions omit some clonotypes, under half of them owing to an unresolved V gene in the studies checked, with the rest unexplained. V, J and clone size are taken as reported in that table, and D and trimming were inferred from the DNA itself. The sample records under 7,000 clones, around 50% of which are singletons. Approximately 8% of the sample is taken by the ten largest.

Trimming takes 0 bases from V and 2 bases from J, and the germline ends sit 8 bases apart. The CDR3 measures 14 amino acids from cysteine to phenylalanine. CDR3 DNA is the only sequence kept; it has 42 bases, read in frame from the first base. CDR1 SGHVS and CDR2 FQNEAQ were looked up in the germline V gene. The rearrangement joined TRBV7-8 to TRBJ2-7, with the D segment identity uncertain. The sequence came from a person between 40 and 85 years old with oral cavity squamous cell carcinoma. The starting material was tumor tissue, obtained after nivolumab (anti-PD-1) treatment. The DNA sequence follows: TGTGCCAGCAGCTTAGCTAGGGAAACCTACGAGCAGTACTTC. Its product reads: CASSLARETYEQYF.